The rows below give T cell receptor beta chains drawn from one sample of a study of blood T cell repertoires in COVID-19. Data came from immunoSEQ multiplex PCR; TCRdb stores just in-frame clones and leaves some out. The sample lists 150,000 or so clones, more than 60% occurring once. The sample comprised peripheral blood. These receptors all come from an older woman with acute or convalescent COVID-19. Each CDR3 is given with its conserved first and last residue. The order of the fields is clone size, D gene, J gene, V gene, CDR3 DNA, CDR3 protein. A D gene is named only where the DNA matches it firmly. Clone size is shown for a subset of rows, as once, few, many or a class of expanded clone.

. | TRBD1 | TRBJ1-4 | TRBV5-6 | TGTGCCAGCAGCTTGGCTGGGACAGGGGGTGAAAAACTGTTTTTT | CASSLAGTGGEKLFF
. | . | TRBJ1-1 | TRBV28 | TGTGCCAGCAGGCGGGGGCAGGGGCACACTGAAGCTTTCTTT | CASRRGQGHTEAFF
. | . | TRBJ2-5 | TRBV10-2 | TGCGCCAGCCACCATTGGCCAGAGACCCAGTACTTC | CASHHWPETQYF
few | TRBD2 | TRBJ2-2 | TRBV19 | TGTGCCAGTAGGAGCGGGGCGTACGGGGAGCTGTTTTTT | CASRSGAYGELFF
. | . | TRBJ2-3 | TRBV6-1 | TGTGCCAGCAGTGAAGGGAACAGTCGCACAGATACGCAGTATTTT | CASSEGNSRTDTQYF
. | . | TRBJ2-2 | TRBV21-1 | TGTGCCAGCAGCAGTTCCTCTAGCGGGGCCATTGTTCAGGACACCGGGGAGCTGTTTTTT | CASSSSSSGAIVQDTGELFF
. | TRBD1 | TRBJ1-4 | TRBV18 | TGTGCCAGCTCCCCCGGGACAGCGAAGGGTGAAAAACTGTTTTTT | CASSPGTAKGEKLFF
. | . | TRBJ2-1 | TRBV6-1 | TGTGCCAGCAGTGAAGAGGTGGGAGCGACCTACAATGAGCAGTTCTTC | CASSEEVGATYNEQFF
. | . | TRBJ2-3 | TRBV4-3 | TGCGCCAGCAGCCCGCTGGGGGCGGGGGCCTCCACAGATACGCAGTATTTT | CASSPLGAGASTDTQYF
. | . | TRBJ2-7 | TRBV5-1 | TGCGCCAGCAGAACGTCCGGGACTTTAGCCTACGAGCAGTACTTC | CASRTSGTLAYEQYF
. | TRBD2 | TRBJ2-1 | TRBV19 | TGTGCCAGTAGTATTGTGGGCGGGAGGGCCATTGAGCAGTTCTTC | CASSIVGGRAIEQFF
. | TRBD1 | TRBJ1-1 | TRBV5-5 | TGTGCCAGCAGCCCCCCGGGACAGGGTAAAGCTTTCTTT | CASSPPGQGKAFF
. | . | TRBJ2-1 | TRBV7-8 | TGTGCCAGCAGCTTAGCAATTGTCCCGGATGAGCAGTTCTTC | CASSLAIVPDEQFF
. | TRBD2 | TRBJ2-5 | TRBV6-1 | TGTGCCAGCAGTGAATGGCGGGAGGGAGAGACCCAGTACTTC | CASSEWREGETQYF
. | TRBD1 | TRBJ2-1 | TRBV5-4 | TGTGCCAGCAGCATGCAGGGGGCCGGTATCAATGAGCAGTTCTTC | CASSMQGAGINEQFF
. | . | TRBJ1-2 | TRBV4-3 | TGCGCCAGCAGCCAAGAACTGGGGAGCTATGGCTACACCTTC | CASSQELGSYGYTF
. | TRBD1 | TRBJ1-4 | TRBV28 | TGTGCCAGCAGTAGACACGACAGGGGGCCGTTAATTGGGGAAAAACTGTTTTTT | CASSRHDRGPLIGEKLFF
. | TRBD2 | TRBJ2-3 | TRBV20-1 | TGCAGTGCTAGTGGGACTAGAAGCGGGGGGGCCGACACAGATACGCAGTATTTT | CSASGTRSGGADTDTQYF
. | TRBD1 | TRBJ1-2 | TRBV2 | TGTGCCAGCAGGGCGACAGGGGAGTTAGAAGGCTACACCTTC | CASRATGELEGYTF
. | TRBD2 | TRBJ2-7 | TRBV28 | TGTGCCAGCAGGTCCGGGACTAGGGGTTACGAGCAGTACTTC | CASRSGTRGYEQYF
. | TRBD1 | TRBJ1-5 | TRBV4-1 | TGCGCCAGCAGCCAAGAAGGGTGGGGACAGGGTAATCAGCCCCAGCATTTT | CASSQEGWGQGNQPQHF
. | . | TRBJ1-5 | TRBV6-5 | TGTGCCAGCAGCTTAGCCGATCAGCCCCAGCATTTT | CASSLADQPQHF
once | TRBD1 | TRBJ1-2 | TRBV3-1/TRBV3-2 | TGTGCCAGCAGCCGGGACAGGGCGAGTGGCTACACCTTC | CASSRDRASGYTF
. | TRBD2 | TRBJ2-1 | TRBV2 | TGTGCCAGCAGTGATATGGCTTCAGCGGGGATATACAATGAGCAGTTCTTC | CASSDMASAGIYNEQFF
. | TRBD1 | TRBJ1-1 | TRBV5-1 | TGCGCCAGCAGCTTACAGGGGTATGAAGCTTTCTTT | CASSLQGYEAFF
once | . | TRBJ1-1 | TRBV13 | TGTGCCAGCAGCTTAGGACTGGCGGGTGCGGCTTTCTTT | CASSLGLAGAAFF
few | TRBD1 | TRBJ2-7 | TRBV3-1/TRBV3-2 | TGTGCCAGCAGCCGAGGACAGGGCTACGAGCAGTACTTC | CASSRGQGYEQYF
. | . | TRBJ1-2 | TRBV11-2 | TGTGCCAGCAGCCCCACAGGAGCCGCCTATGGCTACACCTTC | CASSPTGAAYGYTF
. | . | TRBJ1-4 | TRBV6-2/TRBV6-3 | TGTGCCAGCAGTTACCGGAGTGCAACTAATGAAAAACTGTTTTTT | CASSYRSATNEKLFF
few | . | TRBJ2-6 | TRBV2 | TGTGCCAGCAGTGAACACGAGCGGGCCAACGTCCTGACTTTC | CASSEHERANVLTF
. | . | TRBJ1-2 | TRBV15 | TGTGCCACCAGCAGCAGGGACTCTGGCTACACCTTC | CATSSRDSGYTF
few | . | TRBJ2-7 | TRBV5-1 | TGCGCCAGCAGCTTGGAACTGGGGCACTACGAGCAGTACTTC | CASSLELGHYEQYF
once | . | TRBJ2-3 | TRBV12-2 | TGTGCAAGTCGCACTTTACTAGCGGGGGGGCACGATACGCAGTATTTT | CASRTLLAGGHDTQYF
. | TRBD2 | TRBJ2-1 | TRBV6-2/TRBV6-3 | TGTGCCAGCAGTCGACTAGCGGGGGGGATCAATGAGCAGTTCTTC | CASSRLAGGINEQFF
. | TRBD2 | TRBJ2-5 | TRBV11-2 | TGTGCCAGCAGCCCCCGGACTAGCGGGGGGGCAAGGGAGACCCAGTACTTC | CASSPRTSGGARETQYF
. | TRBD1 | TRBJ1-2 | TRBV2 | TGTGCCAGCAGCCCCCGGACAGGGCGAGGCTACACCTTC | CASSPRTGRGYTF
. | . | TRBJ1-3 | TRBV18 | TGTGCCAGCTCACCCTCCGGAAACACCATATATTTT | CASSPSGNTIYF
. | TRBD1 | TRBJ1-5 | TRBV7-8 | TGTGCCAGCAGCTTAGCAGTCCGGGACAGGGGTAGTCAGCCCCAGCATTTT | CASSLAVRDRGSQPQHF
once | . | TRBJ1-2 | TRBV2 | TGTGCCAGCAGCCCCGGGGGAGGCTACACCTTC | CASSPGGGYTF
. | TRBD1 | TRBJ2-5 | TRBV15 | TGTGCCACCAGCAGAGATGATAGGGGGCTAAGCGCGCAAGAGACCCAGTACTTC | CATSRDDRGLSAQETQYF
many | . | TRBJ2-1 | TRBV11-2 | TGTGCCAGCATCCGCGGGGCCTCGCGGGTCGACAATGAGCAGTTCTTC | CASIRGASRVDNEQFF